Listed here are 11 T cell receptor beta chains from one sample, sequenced in a study of blood T cell repertoires in COVID-19. The assay was immunoSEQ multiplex PCR, and TCRdb's table has in-frame clones only and misses some. Of approximately 160,000 clones in the sample, roughly 84% are singletons; the top ten hold roughly 2.9%. The sample taken for sequencing was peripheral blood. The source is a woman aged 55-70 years with acute or convalescent COVID-19.

This clone has more than one count but fewer than ten. The rearrangement joins TRBV7-9 to TRBJ1-5, with 7 positions matching TRBD1. The CDR3 totals 18 residues. The germline CDR1 and CDR2 sequences are SEHNR and FQNEAQ (reference sequence). V was pared by 1 base and J by 0 bases, with 9 bases of the junction left unmatched. The DNA for the CDR3 is TGTGCCAGCAGCTTAGACCGCCCCGGACAGGTTAGCAATCAGCCCCAGCATTTT. Amino acid sequence: CASSLDRPGQVSNQPQHF.

The chain is built from TRBV19 and TRBJ2-1; 7 bases map to TRBD1. The CDR3 has 12 residues. CDR1 is LNHDA, CDR2 SQIVND, per germline (reference sequence). The ends lost 6 bases at V and 7 bases at J; junction bases unmatched: 3. DNA of the CDR3: TGTGCCAGTAGCATGGGACAGAATGAGCAGTTCTTC. It encodes CASSMGQNEQFF. The complete variable domain, with remaining parts taken from reference TRBV19 and TRBJ2-1, reads DGGITQSPKYLFRKEGQNVTLSCEQNLNHDAMYWYRQDPGQGLRLIYYSQIVNDFQKGDIAEGYSVSREKKESFPLTVTSAQKNPTAFYLCASSMGQNEQFFGPGTRLTVL.

This clone was picked up one time. The CDR3 DNA follows: TGTGCCAGTAGTATCTTATCAGCGGGGGGGGATGATACGCAGTATTTT. This sequence encodes CASSILSAGGDDTQYF. The chain couples TRBV19 to TRBJ2-3; 10 bases agree with TRBD2. Per germline, CDR1 LNHDA and CDR2 SQIVND (reference sequence). The CDR3 consists of 16 residues. The V gene end was trimmed by 3 bases and the J gene end by 6 bases; junction bases not matched to a gene: 9.

The V call is TRBV7-9, the J call TRBJ2-7, with no clear D. This CDR3 has 15 residues. Trimming removed 1 base at V and 2 bases at J, with 12 bases between. Germline lookup yields CDR1 SEHNR and CDR2 FQNEAQ (reference sequence). The chain's CDR3 is CASSLVATPTYEQYF. Written as DNA, the CDR3 is TGTGCCAGCAGCTTAGTGGCCACGCCGACCTACGAGCAGTACTTC.

This chain's CDR3 is CASSLMPQGPLAKNIQYF. In nucleotides, the CDR3 is TGTGCCAGCAGCTTAATGCCACAGGGGCCTCTAGCCAAAAACATTCAGTACTTC. The rearrangement links TRBV11-2 to TRBJ2-4; 7 bases match TRBD1. CDR3 length: 18 amino acids. Germline lookup yields CDR1 SGHAT and CDR2 FQNNGV. J was trimmed by 0 bases and V by 2 bases; bases with no gene match: 10.

The V and J genes are TRBV7-9 and TRBJ1-2; 7 nucleotides align to TRBD1. The CDR3 is made up of 14 amino acids. Germline-derived CDR1 and CDR2 are SEHNR and FQNEAQ (reference sequence). J gave up 2 bases and V 5 bases, and 5 bases lay outside the gene matches. The CDR3 DNA reads as TGTGCCAGCAGCCTAGAGACAGGGAACTATGGCTACACCTTC. It codes for CASSLETGNYGYTF.

The rearrangement uses TRBV9 and TRBJ1-5, with D unresolved. V lost 3 bases to trimming and J lost 4 bases, with 8 bases between them. CDR3 size: 13 residues. Germline values: CDR1 SGDLS, CDR2 YYNGEE. CDR3 in DNA: TGTGCCAGCAGCGCTCTCCAGAATCAGCCCCAGCATTTT. The encoded protein is CASSALQNQPQHF.

CDR3 bases: TGTGCCAGCAGCACCGGACTAGCGGTAGGACAAGAGACCCAGTACTTC. Translation: CASSTGLAVGQETQYF. The chain couples TRBV5-4 to TRBJ2-5; 10 nucleotides agree with TRBD2. The J segment lost 2 bases and the V segment lost 4 bases, leaving 8 bases of the junction unmatched. CDR1 and CDR2 from the germline V gene are SGHNT and YYREEE (reference sequence). The CDR3 runs to 16 residues.

This clone showed up just once. The chain carries TRBV5-4 and TRBJ2-3, with a possible D match to TRBD2 (7 bases). CDR3 length: 15 amino acids. CDR1 and CDR2 (germline): SGHNT, YYREEE (reference sequence). Trimming took 2 bases from V and 2 from J, leaving 12 bases between them. CDR3 amino acids: CASSFRGGSTDTQYF. In nucleotides, the CDR3 is TGTGCCAGCAGCTTTAGGGGGGGATCCACAGATACGCAGTATTTT.

V is TRBV19 and J is TRBJ1-5; 8 bases map to TRBD1. V was pared by 5 bases and J by 3 bases, with 18 bases of the junction left unmatched. The CDR3 runs to 19 residues. The V gene's germline CDR1 is LNHDA and CDR2 SQIVND (reference sequence). The CDR3 spells CASSPGQGRGSRLNQPQHF. The CDR3, as DNA: TGTGCCAGTAGTCCAGGACAGGGTAGGGGATCGAGACTCAATCAGCCCCAGCATTTT. Variable domain in full (rest from reference TRBV19 and TRBJ1-5): DGGITQSPKYLFRKEGQNVTLSCEQNLNHDAMYWYRQDPGQGLRLIYYSQIVNDFQKGDIAEGYSVSREKKESFPLTVTSAQKNPTAFYLCASSPGQGRGSRLNQPQHFGDGTRLSIL.

The CDR3 reads CASSPGLAAYEQYF. Here the CDR3 DNA reads TGCGCCAGCAGTCCTGGACTAGCGGCTTACGAGCAGTACTTC. V is TRBV10-2 and J is TRBJ2-7; 10 positions match TRBD2. V was clipped by 5 bases and J by 4 bases; unmatched bases: 5. The length of the CDR3 is 14 residues. From germline, CDR1 is WSHSY and CDR2 SAAADI.